One and the same sample provided the 10 T cell receptor beta chains below, sequenced in a study. TCRdb re-called the reads through MiXCR, storing one row per CDR3 protein. Of roughly 800 distinct CDR3 sequences detected, roughly 29% appear once; the ten largest clones hold around 48%. The sequenced sample consisted of CD8+ T cells (not recorded whether cultured). The receptors stem from a female donor.

Of note for this clonotype: A read error may account for a junction end that differs from germline. The chain recombines TRBV19 with TRBJ2-2, with a tentative D call TRBD2 (5 bases). The germline CDR1 and CDR2 sequences are LNHDA and SQIVND (reference sequence). This CDR3 contains 13 residues. CDR3 amino acids: CASSQRSTGEPFF. CDR3 nucleotides: TGTGCCAGTAGTCAGAGGTCCACCGGGGAGCCGTTTTTT.

Worth noting for this clonotype: The junction differs from germline at one of its ends, possibly a read error. The chain joins TRBV19 to TRBJ2-2; D possibly corresponds to TRBD2 (6 bases). Germline values: CDR1 LNHDA, CDR2 SQIVND (reference sequence). The CDR3 loop spans 13 amino acids. In DNA, the CDR3 is TGCGTCAGTAGTGGGAGGAGCGCCGGGGAGCTGTTTTTT. Translated: CVSSGRSAGELFF. Full variable domain (missing parts from reference TRBV19 and TRBJ2-2): DGGITQSPKYLFRKEGQNVTLSCEQNLNHDAMYWYRQDPGQGLRLIYYSQIVNDFQKGDIAEGYSVSREKKESFPLTVTSAQKNPTAFYLCVSSGRSAGELFFGEGSRLTVL.

This clonotype was recorded a few times. This could be a read error, since a much larger clone is one nucleotide away. V gene TRBV19 combines with J gene TRBJ2-5; D gene uncertain. Germline V lookup: CDR1 LNHDA, CDR2 SQIVND (reference sequence). Deletions cut 2 bases from V and 6 bases from J, with 10 bases between. CDR3 size: 13 residues. Here the CDR3 DNA reads TGTGCCAGTAGTATAAGGGCGCCGAAGACCCAGTACTTC. Translation: CASSIRAPKTQYF.

Notes on this clonotype: The junction and the germline gene differ at one end; a read error may be behind it. The J gene is TRBJ2-7, the V gene TRBV19; D gene ambiguous. This CDR3 spans 13 amino acids. Germline V gene sequence: CDR1 LNHDA, CDR2 SQIVND (reference sequence). The CDR3 loop is CASSVRSSYEHYF. The CDR3 nucleotides are TGTGCCAGTAGTGTTCGGAGCTCCTACGAGCATTACTTC. The full variable domain, completed using reference TRBV19 and TRBJ2-7, is DGGITQSPKYLFRKEGQNVTLSCEQNLNHDAMYWYRQDPGQGLRLIYYSQIVNDFQKGDIAEGYSVSREKKESFPLTVTSAQKNPTAFYLCASSVRSSYEHYFGPGTRLTVT.

By sample fraction, this clonotype is large. The chain joins TRBV6-6 to TRBJ2-2, with D tentatively TRBD1 (6 bases). This CDR3 has 14 residues. Looked up from germline, CDR1 is MNHNY and CDR2 is SVGAGI (reference sequence). V gave up 5 bases and J gave up 4 bases, with 11 bases separating them. As DNA, the CDR3 is TGTGCCAGCAGTACTAGGGGGAGCACCGGGGAGCTGTTTTTT. This sequence encodes CASSTRGSTGELFF.

On this clonotype itself: This clone may be a read error of a much larger clone one base away. The chain recombines TRBV19 with TRBJ2-1; D is unclear. The CDR3 sequence is 13 residues long. Looked up from germline, CDR1 is LNHDA and CDR2 is SQIVND (reference sequence). In nucleotides, the CDR3 is TGTGCCAGTAGCAGGCGCTCGGCTGATGAGCAGTCCTTC. Its protein is CASSRRSADEQSF.

This clonotype is classed as medium-sized (0.01 to 0.1%). The chain has TRBV19 and TRBJ2-1; D not resolved. Germline CDR1 and CDR2: LNHDA and SQIVND (reference sequence). Trimming stripped 3 bases from V and 9 bases from J, with 12 bases between. The CDR3 extends over 13 amino acids. The CDR3 region is CASSMRSGVEQFF. The CDR3 coding sequence is TGTGCCAGTAGTATGCGAAGTGGGGTTGAGCAGTTCTTC.

By proportion, this clonotype is medium-sized (0.01 to 0.1%). V is TRBV19 and J is TRBJ2-2; D not resolved. The V gene's germline CDR1 is LNHDA and CDR2 SQIVND (reference sequence). The CDR3 is made up of 13 amino acids. V was cut by 6 bases and J by 7 bases, with 12 bases left in between. The chain's CDR3 is CASSQRSVGELFF. The CDR3 coding sequence is TGTGCCAGTAGCCAAAGGTCGGTCGGGGAGCTGTTTTTT.

On this clonotype: A junction end diverges from the germline sequence, so it may reflect a read error. V usage is TRBV7-2 and J usage is TRBJ2-6, with D possibly matching TRBD1 (5 bases). CDR1 SGHTA and CDR2 FQGNSA come from the germline V gene. The CDR3 has 17 amino acids. CDR3 sequence (DNA): TGTGCCAGCGGCTTAAGGACGAGAAGCTCTGGGGCCAACGTCCCGACTTTC. Encoded protein: CASGLRTRSSGANVPTF.

This clonotype was seen only a few times. V gene TRBV10-2 combines with J gene TRBJ1-1; D not certain. The germline V gene encodes CDR1 WSHSY and CDR2 SAAADI. Trimming took off 5 bases at V and 7 bases at J, with 14 bases between the two ends. The CDR3 consists of 13 residues. In DNA form, the CDR3 reads TGCGCCAGCAGTCCACTCACCGGGAGTGAAGCTTTCTTT. Residues: CASSPLTGSEAFF.